These 18 T cell receptor beta chains originate from one sample sequenced in a study of blood T cells in healthy people across ages. For the second PCR, which ran for roughly 6 to 12 cycles, a sample-barcoded 5' primer and a J-beta primer mix were used. TCRdb re-derived calls from the 5' RACE reads in MiXCR, one entry per CDR3 protein. The table has fewer than 900,000 distinct CDR3 sequences, roughly 43% seen once. What was sequenced was blood. The receptors derive from a woman aged 55-70 years in good health.

This clonotype occurred once. The V call is TRBV9, the J call TRBJ2-7; D not resolved. The end of the DNA aligns better with TRBJ2-5, so the J call may be wrong. From germline, CDR1 is SGDLS and CDR2 YYNGEE. The CDR3 runs 13 residues. CDR3 DNA: TGTGCCAGCAGCTCCTCTGGTTGCGAGACCCAGTACTTC. Protein: CASSSSGCETQYF.

This clonotype appeared a few times. CDR3 coding DNA: TGTGCCATCAGTGATCAGGGGAATCAGCCCCAGCATTTT. Protein sequence: CAISDQGNQPQHF. The V gene is TRBV10-3, the J gene TRBJ1-5; weak D call: TRBD1 (6 bases). Deletions cut 3 bases from V and 4 bases from J, with 7 bases between. Germline CDR1 is ENHRY and CDR2 is SYGVKD. The CDR3 length is 13 residues.

The chain recombines TRBV28 with TRBJ2-6, with D maybe TRBD1 (5 bases). Germline CDR1 MDHEN, CDR2 SYDVKM. With 1 base removed from V and 2 bases from J, the gap between germline ends came to 12 bases. The CDR3 is 17 residues long. The CDR3 is CASSLSGQGTGANVLTF. CDR3 nucleotides: TGTGCCAGCAGTTTATCTGGGCAGGGCACTGGGGCCAACGTCCTGACTTTC.

This clonotype was counted only a few times. The rearrangement uses TRBV20-1 and TRBJ2-5, with 9 bases fitting TRBD2. Germline V lookup: CDR1 DFQATT, CDR2 SNEGSKA (reference sequence). The CDR3 has 13 residues. V dropped 3 bases and J dropped 5; count of bases not matched to a gene: 4. CDR3: CSASAGGLETQYF. The CDR3 DNA sequence: TGCAGTGCTAGTGCGGGGGGGTTGGAGACCCAGTACTTC.

About this clonotype: One end of the junction is discordant with germline, which a read error may explain. The chain couples TRBV10-3 to TRBJ2-2, with D possibly TRBD2 on 6 matching bases. The V gene's germline CDR1 is ENHRY and CDR2 SYGVKD. CDR3 length: 16 amino acids. The CDR3 nucleotides are TGTGCCATCAGTAGGGATGGAGCGGCCAACACCGGGGGGCTGTTTTTT. It yields the protein CAISRDGAANTGGLFF.

This chain links TRBV20-1 with TRBJ1-5; no firm D call. CDR1 DFQATT and CDR2 SNEGSKA come from the germline V gene (reference sequence). The V end lost 2 bases, the J end lost 5 bases, and 10 bases lay between the germline ends. CDR3 size: 13 residues. The CDR3 DNA is TGCAGTGCTAGATGGACGGACGATCAGCCCCAGCATTTT. Translation gives CSARWTDDQPQHF.

The chain has TRBV7-9 and TRBJ2-7; 8 bases agree with TRBD2. Germline CDR1 reads SEHNR; CDR2 reads FQNEAQ (reference sequence). Trimming took 5 bases from V and 0 from J; bases not matched to a gene: 6. This CDR3 comprises 15 residues. The CDR3 spells CASSPRGGSSYEQYF. CDR3 nucleotides: TGTGCCAGCAGCCCACGGGGGGGGAGCTCCTACGAGCAGTACTTC. The full variable domain, its missing parts supplied by reference TRBV7-9 and TRBJ2-7, is DTGVSQNPRHKITKRGQNVTFRCDPISEHNRLYWYRQTLGQGPEFLTYFQNEAQLEKSRLLSDRFSAERPKGSFSTLEIQRTEQGDSAMYLCASSPRGGSSYEQYFGPGTRLTVT.

In its sample, this clonotype was seen a few times. The V call is TRBV12-3 or TRBV12-4, the J call TRBJ1-1, with D perhaps TRBD1 (5 bases). Trimming pared 1 base from V and 3 bases from J, leaving 15 bases between. CDR3 size: 16 residues. The CDR3 sequence is CASSLGGDLRDTEAFF. The DNA for the CDR3 is TGTGCCAGCAGTTTAGGGGGGGACCTCCGGGACACTGAAGCTTTCTTT.

This clonotype occurred a few times. V usage is TRBV24-1 and J usage is TRBJ2-3; 11 bases match TRBD2. This CDR3 has 14 residues. The ends lost 5 bases at V and 4 bases at J; junction bases unmatched: 1. Germline V gene data show CDR1 as KGHDR and CDR2 as SFDVKD. This CDR3 is CATSVAGGSDTQYF. The CDR3 coding sequence is TGTGCCACCAGTGTAGCGGGAGGGTCAGATACGCAGTATTTT.

The chain employs TRBV11-2 and TRBJ2-7; a possible D gene is TRBD1 (6 bases). V lost 1 base and J lost 2, with 15 bases in between. The CDR3 has 16 amino acids. Germline CDR1 reads SGHAT; CDR2 reads FQNNGV. This CDR3 is CASSLVRSDRPYEQYF. In nucleotides, the CDR3 is TGTGCCAGCAGCTTAGTTCGGTCGGACAGACCCTACGAGCAGTACTTC.

This clonotype was recorded a few times. This rearrangement joins TRBV2 to TRBJ1-4, with a tentative D call TRBD1 (5 bases). This CDR3 spans 11 amino acids. The germline V gene has CDR1 SNHLY and CDR2 FYNNEI. Trimming cost V 6 bases and J 6 bases, with 5 bases left between them. The CDR3 DNA reads TGTGCCAGCAGGGGGGATGAAAAACTGTTTTTT. Its protein product is CASRGDEKLFF.

This clonotype was detected once. The J gene is TRBJ2-4, the V gene TRBV6-2 or TRBV6-3; tentative D call: TRBD1 (6 bases). The V and J ends lost 5 bases and 1 base respectively, with 15 bases between them. Germline V gene data show CDR1 as MNHEY and CDR2 as SVGEGT. CDR3 length: 16 amino acids. In DNA form, the CDR3 reads TGTGCCAGCAGTCGGCCCACAGGGTTGGCCAAAAACATTCAGTACTTC. It encodes CASSRPTGLAKNIQYF.

The rearrangement uses TRBV4-2 and TRBJ2-3, with 7 bases matching TRBD1. CDR1 and CDR2 from the germline V gene are LGHNA and YNFKEQ. V was clipped by 4 bases and J by 2 bases; unmatched bases: 9. This CDR3 is 16 amino acids long. Written as DNA, the CDR3 is TGTGCCAGCAGCCCCTTTTACAGGGGAATCACAGATACGCAGTATTTT. Its translation is CASSPFYRGITDTQYF.

This clonotype was picked up one time. The gene calls are TRBV7-2 and TRBJ1-4; D is undetermined. Trimming took 1 base from V and 5 from J, leaving 8 bases between them. CDR3 length: 14 amino acids. The germline V gene encodes CDR1 SGHTA and CDR2 FQGNSA. The CDR3 here is CASSLDTSNEKLFF. The CDR3, as DNA: TGTGCCAGCAGCTTAGACACGAGCAATGAAAAACTGTTTTTT.

The V and J genes are TRBV5-1 and TRBJ1-2, with TRBD1 matching 11 bases. J lost 7 bases, V lost 9 bases, and 11 bases had no gene match. Germline V gene sequence: CDR1 SGHRS, CDR2 YFSETQ. The CDR3 totals 14 residues. DNA for the CDR3: TGCGCCACCTACCCGGGACAGGGGGTTTTTGGCTACACCTTC. Its protein product is CATYPGQGVFGYTF.

This clonotype occurred a few times. The gene calls are TRBV3-1 and TRBJ2-7; D possibly corresponds to TRBD2 (6 bases). Germline V gene sequence: CDR1 LGHDT, CDR2 YNNKEL (reference sequence). Trimming removed 1 base from V and 7 bases from J, with 11 bases in between. The CDR3 covers 13 residues. The CDR3 sequence: CASSQGLGGEQYF. CDR3 coding DNA: TGTGCCAGCAGCCAAGGTCTGGGGGGAGAGCAGTACTTC.

Only a few counts were recorded for this clonotype. This chain joins TRBV7-8 and TRBJ1-5, with D maybe TRBD1 (6 bases). V lost 2 bases and J 6 bases, leaving 14 bases between the germline ends. Germline V CDR1 and CDR2: SGHVS, FQNEAQ. CDR3 size: 15 residues. The DNA for the CDR3 is TGTGCCAGCAGCTTAAAATCAGGGGATGGTCAGCCCCAGCATTTT. Translating gives CASSLKSGDGQPQHF.

This sequence joins TRBV5-1 and TRBJ2-5, with a tentative D call TRBD1 (6 bases). Germline V gene data show CDR1 as SGHRS and CDR2 as YFSETQ. V was shortened by 4 bases and J by 12 bases, with 19 bases between the two germline ends. CDR3 length: 13 amino acids. CDR3 nucleotides: TGCGCCAGCAGCGCACAACAGGGTGAGGTAGAGTACTTC. Its protein product is CASSAQQGEVEYF.